The entry below gives a single TCR beta chain sequence along with its context. All patients experienced relapse after autologous stem cell transplantation, and brentuximab vedotin exposure was variable. These data originate in a study of PD-1 blockade in classical Hodgkin lymphoma. Germline CDR1 SGDLS, CDR2 YYNGEE. J gave up 0 bases and V 0 bases, and 4 bases lay outside the gene matches. This CDR3 contains 16 residues. The protocol was immunoSEQ multiplex PCR, while the TCRdb copy is restricted to in-frame clones and leaves out a portion. The sample records tens of thousands of clones, 85% to 95% being singletons.

This specimen consisted of peripheral blood mononuclear cells (PBMCs), obtained at baseline. The source of this sequence is a human donor with classical Hodgkin lymphoma. The chain employs TRBV9 and TRBJ2-3; 7 nucleotides agree with TRBD1. CDR3 region: CASSVVRTGSTDTQYF. The CDR3 DNA reads as TGTGCCAGCAGCGTAGTTCGGACAGGTAGCACAGATACGCAGTATTTT.